This TCR beta chain was identified during a study of shared clonotypes between healthy human individuals. At the level of the study: The study drew on a couple of women and three men aged 18 to 49 as donors. General study results and limits: Estimated richness values were generally larger in naive subsets than in memory subsets.

On this clone itself: The antigen is not known.

Execution of the assay was at deep level. Sequencing used immunoSEQ multiplex PCR; TCRdb keeps in-frame clones, though not all of them. The table records over 2 million clones, roughly 94% of them present only once. Deletions cut 3 bases from V and 8 bases from J, with 10 bases between. Germline V lookup: CDR1 KGHSH, CDR2 LQKENI. The CDR3 contains 13 residues. This sequence joins TRBV18 and TRBJ1-4; no reliable D call. The clonotype originates from a young man in good health. Sequencing used naive CD4+ T cells sorted from blood. As for subset: CD45RA+ positively selected. CDR3 sequence reads: CASSPARSEKLFF. The CDR3 DNA reads TGTGCCAGCTCACCCGCCCGGTCCGAAAAACTGTTTTTT.